This T cell receptor beta chain was captured by sequencing in a study of identical twins. A universal primer site arose from template switching, and cDNA bore unique molecular identifiers. MiXCR, applied by TCRdb to the 5' RACE reads, yields one record per CDR3 protein. The sample lists 200,000 to 300,000 distinct CDR3 sequences, roughly 10% occurring once. This clonotype came up many times. Its specificity is not known. The CDR3 sequence is 17 residues long. The trim removed 2 bases at V and 4 bases at J, leaving 8 bases unmatched. Looked up from germline, CDR1 is SEHNR and CDR2 is FQNEAQ (reference sequence). Broader study findings: In beta out-of-frame sequences, the excess sharing between twins was weaker.

Sequencing input: memory T cells sorted from blood. This sequence joins TRBV7-9 and TRBJ2-1, with 10 bases identical to TRBD1. The sequence was obtained from a man in his fifties in good health. This CDR3 reads CASSLPLGDRGYNEQFF. The CDR3 nucleotides read TGTGCCAGCAGCTTACCCCTTGGGGACAGGGGATACAATGAGCAGTTCTTC.